This TCR beta chain was found in a study of blood T cell repertoires in COVID-19. Assay: immunoSEQ multiplex PCR; the TCRdb copy retains only in-frame clones and omits some. This repertoire shows around 220,000 clones, about nine tenths found once; its top ten account for about 6%. The receptor comes from a woman between 25 and 40 years old with acute COVID-19. Sequenced material: PBMCs or T cells enriched from blood (not recorded which).

This CDR3 reads CASSLREGTEAFF. Here the CDR3 DNA reads TGTGCCAGCAGCTTGAGGGAGGGCACTGAAGCTTTCTTT. V usage is TRBV7-9 and J usage is TRBJ1-1; D gene uncertain. This CDR3 contains 13 residues. Trimming left V 3 bases short and J 4 bases short, with 9 bases between. Germline CDR1 is SEHNR and CDR2 is FQNEAQ (reference sequence). Drawing the rest from reference TRBV7-9 and TRBJ1-1, the complete variable domain is DTGVSQNPRHKITKRGQNVTFRCDPISEHNRLYWYRQTLGQGPEFLTYFQNEAQLEKSRLLSDRFSAERPKGSFSTLEIQRTEQGDSAMYLCASSLREGTEAFFGQGTRLTVV.